This entry describes one T cell receptor (beta chain). This sample was taken from a study of cytotoxic CD8 clonotypes in ibrutinib-treated CLL. The CDR3 is 14 residues long. Losses at the gene ends were 9 bases for V and 8 bases for J; bases not matched to a gene: 9. Looked up from germline, CDR1 is SNHLY and CDR2 is FYNNEI. Generated by immunoSEQ multiplex PCR, the TCRdb table keeps only in-frame clones and is missing some. This table holds 200,000 to 250,000 clones, around 70% found once. The source is a human donor with chronic lymphocytic leukemia. This sequence joins TRBV2 and TRBJ2-1; 11 bases fit TRBD2. This sample comprised PBMCs, obtained after 24 months of ibrutinib treatment. CDR3 protein: CASEGLAVLYEQFF. As DNA, the CDR3 is TGTGCCAGTGAGGGACTAGCGGTATTGTATGAGCAGTTCTTC.